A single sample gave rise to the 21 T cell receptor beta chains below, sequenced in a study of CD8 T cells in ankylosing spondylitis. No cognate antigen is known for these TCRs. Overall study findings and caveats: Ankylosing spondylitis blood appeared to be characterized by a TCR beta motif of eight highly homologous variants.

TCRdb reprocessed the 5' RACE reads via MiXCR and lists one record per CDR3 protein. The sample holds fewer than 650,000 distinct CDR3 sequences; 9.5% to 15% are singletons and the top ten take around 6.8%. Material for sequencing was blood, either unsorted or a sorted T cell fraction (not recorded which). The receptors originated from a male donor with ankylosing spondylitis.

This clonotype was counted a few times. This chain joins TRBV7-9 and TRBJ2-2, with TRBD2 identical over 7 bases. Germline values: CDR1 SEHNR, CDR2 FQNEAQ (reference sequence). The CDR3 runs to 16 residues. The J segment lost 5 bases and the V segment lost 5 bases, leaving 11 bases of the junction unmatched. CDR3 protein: CASSAPQRGTTGELFF. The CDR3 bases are TGTGCCAGCAGCGCGCCCCAGCGGGGAACGACCGGGGAGCTGTTTTTT.

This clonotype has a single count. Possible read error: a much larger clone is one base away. CDR3 loop: CACSYAPGRKYQETQYF. CDR3 bases: TGTGCCTGCAGCTACGCCCCGGGACGAAAGTACCAAGAGACCCAGTACTTC. V gene TRBV12-3 or TRBV12-4 combines with J gene TRBJ2-5; perhaps D is TRBD1 or TRBD2 (5 bases each). The CDR3 sequence is 17 residues long.

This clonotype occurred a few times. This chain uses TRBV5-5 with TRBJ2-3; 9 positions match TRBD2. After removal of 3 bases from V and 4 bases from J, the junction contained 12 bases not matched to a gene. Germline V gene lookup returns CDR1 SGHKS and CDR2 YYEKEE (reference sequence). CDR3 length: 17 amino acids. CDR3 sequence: CASSWSLGAGGSDTQYF. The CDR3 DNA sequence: TGTGCCAGCAGCTGGAGCCTCGGAGCGGGAGGTTCAGATACGCAGTATTTT.

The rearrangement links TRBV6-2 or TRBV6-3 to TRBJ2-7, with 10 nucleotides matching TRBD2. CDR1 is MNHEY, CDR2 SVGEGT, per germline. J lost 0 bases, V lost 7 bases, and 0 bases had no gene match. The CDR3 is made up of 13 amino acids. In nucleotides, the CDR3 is TGTGCCAGCACTAGCGGGAGCTCCTACGAGCAGTACGTC. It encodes CASTSGSSYEQYV.

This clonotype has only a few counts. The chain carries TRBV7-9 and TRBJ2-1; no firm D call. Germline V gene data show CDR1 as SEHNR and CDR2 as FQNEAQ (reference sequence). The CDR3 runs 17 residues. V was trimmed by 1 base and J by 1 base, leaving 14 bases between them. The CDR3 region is CASSLVGPAGSYNEQFF. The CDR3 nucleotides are TGTGCCAGCAGCTTAGTGGGCCCTGCTGGATCCTACAATGAGCAGTTCTTC.

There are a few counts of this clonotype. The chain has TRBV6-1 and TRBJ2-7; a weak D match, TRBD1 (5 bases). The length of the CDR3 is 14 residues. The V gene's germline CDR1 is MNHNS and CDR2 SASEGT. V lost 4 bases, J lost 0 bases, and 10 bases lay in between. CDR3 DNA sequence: TGTGCCAGCAGTGCCGACAGTAGCTCCTACGAGCAGTACTTC. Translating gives CASSADSSSYEQYF.

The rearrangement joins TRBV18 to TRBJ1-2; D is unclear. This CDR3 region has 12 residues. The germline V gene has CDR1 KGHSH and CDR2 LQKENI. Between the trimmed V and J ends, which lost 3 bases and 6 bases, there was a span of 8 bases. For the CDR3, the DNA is TGTGCCAGCTCACCGACGGATGATGGCTACACCTTC. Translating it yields CASSPTDDGYTF.

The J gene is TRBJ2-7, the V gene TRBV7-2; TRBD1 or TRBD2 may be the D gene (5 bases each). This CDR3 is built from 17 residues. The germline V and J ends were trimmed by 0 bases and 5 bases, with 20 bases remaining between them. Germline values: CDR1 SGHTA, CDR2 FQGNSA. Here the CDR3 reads CASSLALGTPESHEQYV. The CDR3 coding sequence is TGTGCCAGCAGCTTAGCGCTGGGGACCCCCGAATCCCACGAGCAGTACGTC.

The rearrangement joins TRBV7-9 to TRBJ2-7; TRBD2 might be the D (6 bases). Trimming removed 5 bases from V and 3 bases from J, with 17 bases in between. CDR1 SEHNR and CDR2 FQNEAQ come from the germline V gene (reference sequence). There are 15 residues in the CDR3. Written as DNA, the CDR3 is TGTGCCAGCAGCCCCTTGGGAGGCATTCACTACGAGCAGTACTTC. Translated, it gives CASSPLGGIHYEQYF.

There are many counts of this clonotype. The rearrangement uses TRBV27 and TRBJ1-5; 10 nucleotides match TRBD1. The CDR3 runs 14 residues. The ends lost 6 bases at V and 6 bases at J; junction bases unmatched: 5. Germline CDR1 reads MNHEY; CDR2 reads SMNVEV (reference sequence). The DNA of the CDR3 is TGTGCCAGCAGGTCGACAGGGGGCTTTCAGCCCCAGCATTTT. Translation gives CASRSTGGFQPQHF.

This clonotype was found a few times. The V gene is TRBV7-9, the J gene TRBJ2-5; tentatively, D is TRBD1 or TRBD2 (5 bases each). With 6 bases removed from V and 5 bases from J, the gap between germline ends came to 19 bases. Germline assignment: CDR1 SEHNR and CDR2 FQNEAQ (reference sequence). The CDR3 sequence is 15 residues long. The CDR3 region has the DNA TGTGCCAGCAGTTGGGGGTCTCCCTTGGGGGAGACCCAGTACTTC. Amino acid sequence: CASSWGSPLGETQYF.

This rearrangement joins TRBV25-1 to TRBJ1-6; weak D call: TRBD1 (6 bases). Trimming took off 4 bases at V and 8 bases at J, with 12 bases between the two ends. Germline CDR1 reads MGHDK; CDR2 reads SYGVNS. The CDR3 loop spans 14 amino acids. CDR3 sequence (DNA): TGTGCCAGCAGTGCAGGGGTCCGGTATTCACCCCTCCACTTT. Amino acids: CASSAGVRYSPLHF.

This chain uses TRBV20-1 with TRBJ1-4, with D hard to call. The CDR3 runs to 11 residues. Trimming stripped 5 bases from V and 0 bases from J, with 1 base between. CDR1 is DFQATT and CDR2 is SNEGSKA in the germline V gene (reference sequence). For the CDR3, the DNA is TGCAGTGCTCCAACTAATGAAAAACTGTTTTTT. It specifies CSAPTNEKLFF.

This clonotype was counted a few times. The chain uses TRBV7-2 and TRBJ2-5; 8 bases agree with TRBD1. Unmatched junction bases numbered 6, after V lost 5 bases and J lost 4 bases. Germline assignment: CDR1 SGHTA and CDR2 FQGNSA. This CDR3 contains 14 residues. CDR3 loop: CASSQQGGGETQYF. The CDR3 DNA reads TGTGCCAGCAGCCAACAGGGGGGCGGAGAGACCCAGTACTTC.

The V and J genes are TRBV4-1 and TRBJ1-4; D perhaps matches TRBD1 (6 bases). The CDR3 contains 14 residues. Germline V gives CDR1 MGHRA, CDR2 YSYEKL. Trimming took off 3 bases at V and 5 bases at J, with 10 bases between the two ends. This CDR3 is CASSQNRDNEKLFF. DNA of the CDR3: TGCGCCAGCAGCCAGAACAGGGACAATGAAAAACTGTTTTTT.

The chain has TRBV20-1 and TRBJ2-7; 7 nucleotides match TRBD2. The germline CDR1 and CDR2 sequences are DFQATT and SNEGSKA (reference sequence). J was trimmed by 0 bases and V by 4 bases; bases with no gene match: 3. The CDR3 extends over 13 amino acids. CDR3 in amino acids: CSAKLASSYEQYF. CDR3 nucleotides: TGCAGTGCTAAACTAGCGAGCTCCTACGAGCAGTACTTC.

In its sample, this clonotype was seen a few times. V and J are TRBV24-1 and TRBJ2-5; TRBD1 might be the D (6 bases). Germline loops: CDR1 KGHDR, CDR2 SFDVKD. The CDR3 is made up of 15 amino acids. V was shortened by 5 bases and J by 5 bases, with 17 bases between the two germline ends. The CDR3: CATSAQGLPRETQYF. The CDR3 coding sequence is TGTGCCACCAGTGCACAGGGCCTACCGAGGGAGACCCAGTACTTC.

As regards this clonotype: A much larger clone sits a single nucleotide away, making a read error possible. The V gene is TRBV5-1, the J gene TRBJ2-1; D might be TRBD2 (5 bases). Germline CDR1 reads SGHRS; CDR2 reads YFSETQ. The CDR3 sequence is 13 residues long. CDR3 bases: TGCGCCAGCAGCTTGGACTTAGCGAGTGAGAAGTTCTTC. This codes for CASSLDLASEKFF.

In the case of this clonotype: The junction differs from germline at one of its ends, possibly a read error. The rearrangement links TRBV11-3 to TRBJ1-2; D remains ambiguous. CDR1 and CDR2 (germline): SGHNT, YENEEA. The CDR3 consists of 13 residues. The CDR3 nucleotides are TGTGCTAGCAGCTTTGCGGGGAGGCAGGGCTACACCTTC. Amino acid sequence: CASSFAGRQGYTF.

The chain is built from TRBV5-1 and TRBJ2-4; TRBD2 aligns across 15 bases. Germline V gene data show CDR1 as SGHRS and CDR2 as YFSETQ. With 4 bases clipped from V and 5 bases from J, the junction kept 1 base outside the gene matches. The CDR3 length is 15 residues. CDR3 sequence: CASSRTSGRENIQYF. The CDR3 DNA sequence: TGCGCCAGCAGCCGGACTAGCGGGAGGGAAAACATTCAGTACTTC. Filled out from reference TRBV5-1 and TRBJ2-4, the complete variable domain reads KAGVTQTPRYLIKTRGQQVTLSCSPISGHRSVSWYQQTPGQGLQFLFEYFSETQRNKGNFPGRFSGRQFSNSRSEMNVSTLELGDSALYLCASSRTSGRENIQYFGAGTRLSVL.

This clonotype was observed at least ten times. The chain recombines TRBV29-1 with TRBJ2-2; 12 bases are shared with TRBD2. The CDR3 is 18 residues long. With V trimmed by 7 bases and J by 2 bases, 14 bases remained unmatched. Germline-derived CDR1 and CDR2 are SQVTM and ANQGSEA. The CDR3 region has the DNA TGCAGCGCCCAGCTGGCTAGCGGGAGGGCCTACAACACCGGGGAGCTGTTTTTT. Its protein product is CSAQLASGRAYNTGELFF.